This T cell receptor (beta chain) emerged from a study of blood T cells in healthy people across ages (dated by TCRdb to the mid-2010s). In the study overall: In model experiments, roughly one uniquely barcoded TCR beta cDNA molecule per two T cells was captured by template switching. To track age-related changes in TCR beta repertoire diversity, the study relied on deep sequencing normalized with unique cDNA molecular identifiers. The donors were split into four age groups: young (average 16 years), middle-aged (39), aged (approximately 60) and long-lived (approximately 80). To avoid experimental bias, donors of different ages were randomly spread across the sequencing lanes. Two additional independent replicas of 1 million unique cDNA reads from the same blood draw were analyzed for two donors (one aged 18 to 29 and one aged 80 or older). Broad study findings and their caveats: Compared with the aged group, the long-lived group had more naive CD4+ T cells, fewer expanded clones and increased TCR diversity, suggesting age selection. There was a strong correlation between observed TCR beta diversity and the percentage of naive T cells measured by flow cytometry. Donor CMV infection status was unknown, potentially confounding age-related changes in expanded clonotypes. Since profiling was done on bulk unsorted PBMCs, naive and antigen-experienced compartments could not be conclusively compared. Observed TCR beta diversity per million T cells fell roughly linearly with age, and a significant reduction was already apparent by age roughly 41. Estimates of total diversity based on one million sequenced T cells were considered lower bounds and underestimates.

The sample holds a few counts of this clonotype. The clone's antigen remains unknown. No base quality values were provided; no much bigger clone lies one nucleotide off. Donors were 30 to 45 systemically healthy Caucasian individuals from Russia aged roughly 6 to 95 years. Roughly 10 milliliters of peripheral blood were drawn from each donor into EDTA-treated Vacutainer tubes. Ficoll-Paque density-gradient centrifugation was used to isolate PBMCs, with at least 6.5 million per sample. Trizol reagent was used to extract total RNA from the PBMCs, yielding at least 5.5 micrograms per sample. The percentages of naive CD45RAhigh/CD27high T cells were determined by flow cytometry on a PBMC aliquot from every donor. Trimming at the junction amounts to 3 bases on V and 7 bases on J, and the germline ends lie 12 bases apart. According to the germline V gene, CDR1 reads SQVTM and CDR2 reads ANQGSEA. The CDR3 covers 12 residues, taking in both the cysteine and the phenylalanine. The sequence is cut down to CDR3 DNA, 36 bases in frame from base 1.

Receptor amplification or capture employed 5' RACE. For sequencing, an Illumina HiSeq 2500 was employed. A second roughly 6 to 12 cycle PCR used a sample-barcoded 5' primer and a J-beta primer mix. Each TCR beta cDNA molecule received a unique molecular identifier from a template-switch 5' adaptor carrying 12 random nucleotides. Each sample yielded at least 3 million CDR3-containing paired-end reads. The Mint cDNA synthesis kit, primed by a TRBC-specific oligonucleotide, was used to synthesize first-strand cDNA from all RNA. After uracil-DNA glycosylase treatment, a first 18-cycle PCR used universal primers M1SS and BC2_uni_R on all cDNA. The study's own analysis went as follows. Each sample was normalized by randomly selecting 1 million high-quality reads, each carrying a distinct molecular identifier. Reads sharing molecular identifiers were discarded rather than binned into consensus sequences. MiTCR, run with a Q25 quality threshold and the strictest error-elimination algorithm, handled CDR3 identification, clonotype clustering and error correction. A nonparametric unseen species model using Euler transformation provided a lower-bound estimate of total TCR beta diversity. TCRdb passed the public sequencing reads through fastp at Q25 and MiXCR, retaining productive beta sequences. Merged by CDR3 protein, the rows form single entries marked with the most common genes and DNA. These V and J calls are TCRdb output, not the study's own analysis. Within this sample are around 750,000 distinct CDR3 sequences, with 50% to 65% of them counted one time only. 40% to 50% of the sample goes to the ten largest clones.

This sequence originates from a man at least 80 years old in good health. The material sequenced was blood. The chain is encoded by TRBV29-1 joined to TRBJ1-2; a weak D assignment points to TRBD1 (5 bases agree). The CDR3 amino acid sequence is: CSVEVGGVGYTF. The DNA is TGCAGCGTTGAGGTCGGGGGAGTTGGCTACACCTTC. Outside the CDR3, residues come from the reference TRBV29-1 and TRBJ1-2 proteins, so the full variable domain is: SAVISQKPSRDICQRGTSLTIQCQVDSQVTMMFWYRQQPGQSLTLIATANQGSEATYESGFVIDKFPISRPNLTFSTLTVSNMSPEDSSIYLCSVEVGGVGYTFGSGTRLTVV.